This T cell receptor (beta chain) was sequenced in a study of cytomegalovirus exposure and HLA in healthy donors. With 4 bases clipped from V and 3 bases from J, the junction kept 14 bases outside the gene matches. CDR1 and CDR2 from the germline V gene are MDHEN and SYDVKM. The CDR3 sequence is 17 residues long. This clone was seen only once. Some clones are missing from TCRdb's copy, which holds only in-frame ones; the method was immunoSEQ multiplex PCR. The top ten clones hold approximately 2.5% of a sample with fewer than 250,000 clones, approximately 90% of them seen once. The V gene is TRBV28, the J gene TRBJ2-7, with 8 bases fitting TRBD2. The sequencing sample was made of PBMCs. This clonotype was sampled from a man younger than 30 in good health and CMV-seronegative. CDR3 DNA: TGTGCCAGCAGTTCTATAGGGGGACTAGTGATAAACTACGAGCAGTACTTC. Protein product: CASSSIGGLVINYEQYF.